The T cell receptor (beta chain) under discussion was sequenced for a study of T cells after yellow fever vaccination. Background on the study: The fractions with low cell numbers were processed using SMART-Seq v4 Ultra Low Input. Overall study results and limits: FACS-sorted repertoires could harbor abundant contaminating bulk-population clonotypes. For sorted memory subsets on day 0, almost all vaccine-responding clonotypes were undetectable.

The CDR3 spans 14 residues. V was trimmed by 2 bases and J by 0 bases, leaving 7 bases between them. The 5'RACE template-switching step produced TCR cDNA and added a universal primer site and UMIs. Each CDR3 protein is one row after TCRdb ran MiXCR on the 5' RACE reads. The top ten hold 9% to 15% of the sample, which has approximately 31,000 distinct CDR3 sequences, about 10% seen once. This clonotype was seen repeatedly, ten times or more. The rearrangement joins TRBV12-3 or TRBV12-4 to TRBJ1-1; D is ambiguous. Sequenced here: PBMCs, either bulk or a sorted T-cell subset (CD4+, CD8+, memory, or dextramer-sorted; not recorded which), sampled around 15 days after the first yellow fever vaccination. The origin of this receptor is a man between 18 and 35 years old who received the YFV17D yellow fever vaccine. CDR3 coding DNA: TGTGCCAGCAGTTTAACATACTTGAACACTGAAGCTTTCTTT. The encoded protein is CASSLTYLNTEAFF.